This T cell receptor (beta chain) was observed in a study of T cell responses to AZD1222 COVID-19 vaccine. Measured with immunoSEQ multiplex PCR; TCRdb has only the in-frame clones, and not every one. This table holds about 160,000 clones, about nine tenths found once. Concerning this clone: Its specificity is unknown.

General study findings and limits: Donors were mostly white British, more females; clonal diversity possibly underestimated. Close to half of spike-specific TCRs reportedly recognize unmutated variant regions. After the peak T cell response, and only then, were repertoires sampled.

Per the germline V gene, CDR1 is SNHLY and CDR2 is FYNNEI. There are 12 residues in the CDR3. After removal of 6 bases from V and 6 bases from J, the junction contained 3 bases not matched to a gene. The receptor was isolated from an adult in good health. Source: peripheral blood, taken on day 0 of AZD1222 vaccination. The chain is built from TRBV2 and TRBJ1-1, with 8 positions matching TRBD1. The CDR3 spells CASRYRGAEAFF. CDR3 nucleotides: TGTGCCAGCAGGTACAGGGGGGCTGAAGCTTTCTTT.